Below, 10 T cell receptor beta chains from the same sample are listed, as sequenced in a study of prognosis after radiotherapy for stage I lung cancer. The TCR beta CDR3 region was amplified from genomic DNA, with two rounds of multiplex PCR being used for the amplification. First-round PCR amplification was performed with primers specific to each TRBV and TRBJ gene. TCRdb called the multiplex PCR reads again in MiXCR, with one record for every CDR3 protein. The sample lists 51,000 or so distinct CDR3 sequences; approximately 35% were seen once. The sample was PBMCs, taken before or after stereotactic body radiation therapy (not recorded which). Receptors were obtained from a donor aged 50 or older with non-small cell lung cancer.

This chain connects TRBV10-2 to TRBJ2-7; TRBD1 might be the D (6 bases). This CDR3 region has 14 residues. The V end was cut by 3 bases, the J end by 3 bases, with 12 bases between. From germline, CDR1 is WSHSY and CDR2 SAAADI. Here the CDR3 DNA reads TGCGCCAGCAGTGACAACAGGGAAGTCTACGAGCAGTACTTC. It codes for CASSDNREVYEQYF.

Notes on this clonotype: A far larger clone is off by one base, so a read error is likely. The gene calls are TRBV11-2 and TRBJ2-7, with 8 nucleotides matching TRBD1. V was pared by 5 bases and J by 7 bases, with 16 bases of the junction left unmatched. Germline V gene sequence: CDR1 SGHAT, CDR2 FQNNGV. The length of the CDR3 is 16 residues. CDR3 coding DNA: TGTGCCAGCAGCGCAGGGGGCGGTGTTCGAGCGAATGAGCAGTACTTC. It yields the protein CASSAGGGVRANEQYF.

Details on this clonotype: A read error is possible here, since a much larger clone lies one base away. The rearrangement links TRBV20-1 to TRBJ2-3; D is possibly TRBD1 or TRBD2 (5 bases each). With 3 bases removed from V and 2 bases from J, the gap between germline ends came to 12 bases. Germline CDR1 reads DFQATT; CDR2 reads SNEGSKA (reference sequence). This CDR3 has 14 residues. CDR3 sequence: CSASGDGITDTQYF. CDR3 nucleotide sequence: TGCAGTGCTAGCGGGGACGGGATCACAGATACGCAGTATTTT.

In regard to this clonotype: This may be a read error: a much more frequent sequence differs by one nucleotide. V is TRBV6-1 and J is TRBJ2-4, with 11 bases lining up with TRBD2. This CDR3 spans 15 amino acids. Germline V gene sequence: CDR1 MNHNS, CDR2 SASEGT. Losses at the gene ends were 7 bases for V and 9 bases for J; bases not matched to a gene: 11. The CDR3 sequence: CASIKIAGGRGIQYF. CDR3 bases: TGTGCCAGCATAAAAATAGCGGGAGGGCGAGGCATTCAGTACTTC.

In this sample, this clonotype turned up many times. The chain combines TRBV6-2 or TRBV6-3 with TRBJ2-5, with unresolved D. The germline gives CDR1 MNHEY, CDR2 SVGEGT. CDR3 size: 11 residues. The V gene lost 3 bases and the J gene lost 5 bases, with 4 bases spanning the gap. In nucleotides, the CDR3 is TGTGCCAGCAGTTATAAGGAGACCCAGTACTTC. It encodes CASSYKETQYF.

This clonotype was counted at least ten times. The J gene is TRBJ1-6, the V gene TRBV19; TRBD1 agrees at 11 bases. The junction had 1 base not matched to a gene; V was cut back by 8 bases and J by 7 bases. The CDR3 totals 13 residues. Germline V CDR1 and CDR2: LNHDA, SQIVND (reference sequence). CDR3 residues: CASGQGANSPLHF. The CDR3 DNA reads TGTGCCAGTGGACAGGGGGCCAATTCACCCCTCCACTTT. The full variable domain, completed using reference TRBV19 and TRBJ1-6, is DGGITQSPKYLFRKEGQNVTLSCEQNLNHDAMYWYRQDPGQGLRLIYYSQIVNDFQKGDIAEGYSVSREKKESFPLTVTSAQKNPTAFYLCASGQGANSPLHFGNGTRLTVT.

A few counts support this clonotype. A read error is the likely source, as a far larger clone sits one nucleotide away. The rearrangement uses TRBV6-2 or TRBV6-3 and TRBJ2-7; D ambiguous. This CDR3 has 13 amino acids. The germline V gene encodes CDR1 MNHEY and CDR2 SVGEGT. The ends were cut back, 5 bases at V and 2 bases at J, with 10 bases in the middle. CDR3 sequence (DNA): TGTGCCAGCAGTCCCCCGTGGGCCTACGAGCAGTACTTC. It specifies CASSPPWAYEQYF.

The chain links TRBV7-8 to TRBJ2-2; D not resolved. V was clipped by 1 base and J by 9 bases, with 18 bases between them. Germline assignment: CDR1 SGHVS and CDR2 FQNEAQ. There are 16 residues in the CDR3. The CDR3 reads CASSLVVAANTWELFF. CDR3 nucleotide sequence: TGTGCCAGCAGCTTAGTCGTGGCAGCGAATACCTGGGAGCTGTTTTTT.

This clonotype came up many times. This chain links TRBV5-6 with TRBJ1-5; 10 bases line up with TRBD1. The CDR3 length is 14 residues. Germline values: CDR1 SGHDT, CDR2 YYEEEE. Trimming cost V 4 bases and J 7 bases; bases outside gene matches: 5. The CDR3, as DNA: TGTGCCAGCAGCAAGACAGGGGGCGGACAGCCCCAGCATTTT. Translated: CASSKTGGGQPQHF. The whole variable domain, remainder taken from reference TRBV5-6 and TRBJ1-5, is DAGVTQSPTHLIKTRGQQVTLRCSPKSGHDTVSWYQQALGQGPQFIFQYYEEEERQRGNFPDRFSGHQFPNYSSELNVNALLLGDSALYLCASSKTGGGQPQHFGDGTRLSIL.

This clonotype was found many times. The genes are TRBV29-1 and TRBJ2-1; the match to TRBD2 covers 15 bases. The J segment lost 4 bases and the V segment lost 7 bases, leaving 5 bases of the junction unmatched. Germline values: CDR1 SQVTM, CDR2 ANQGSEA. The CDR3 contains 15 residues. The CDR3 protein is CSATGTSGRYNEQFF. The CDR3 DNA reads TGCAGCGCCACCGGGACTAGCGGGAGGTACAATGAGCAGTTCTTC.